This passage covers 2 T cell receptor beta chains from one sample sequenced in a study of response to subunit inactivated influenza vaccine. One entry per CDR3 protein results from TCRdb running MiXCR on the RT-PCR reads. The table includes more than 150,000 distinct CDR3 sequences, about 10% detected once. The sequences come from non-naive T cells sorted from PBMCs, collected on the day of vaccination. The receptors were sampled from a man in his fifties who received an inactivated influenza vaccine.

The chain couples TRBV28 to TRBJ2-2; 13 bases map to TRBD2. Trimming cost V 3 bases and J 0 bases; bases outside gene matches: 4. The CDR3 consists of 18 residues. Germline CDR1 reads MDHEN; CDR2 reads SYDVKM. The CDR3 DNA sequence: TGTGCCAGCAGTTTCAGGACTAGCGGGGGTTCGAACACCGGGGAGCTGTTTTTT. Its protein is CASSFRTSGGSNTGELFF.

This chain connects TRBV9 to TRBJ2-1, with TRBD2 matching 12 bases. Germline V gene sequence: CDR1 SGDLS, CDR2 YYNGEE. The CDR3 is 16 amino acids. Losses at the gene ends were 4 bases for V and 4 bases for J; bases not matched to a gene: 6. The CDR3 protein is CASSTLAGGNYNEQFF. CDR3 coding DNA: TGTGCCAGCAGCACTCTAGCGGGAGGGAATTACAATGAGCAGTTCTTC.